This T cell receptor (beta chain) was observed in a study of blood T cell repertoires in COVID-19. Across the study: Some COVID-19 samples were acute and others convalescent; all came from the United States, Italy and Spain. T cells, B-cell-depleted T cells, or PBMCs supplied cDNA or gDNA.

Authors' methods: Amplifying reference gene primers gave estimates of nucleated cell counts. TCRdb's table, derived via immunoSEQ multiplex PCR, lists solely in-frame clones and lacks some. V, J and clone size are taken as reported in that table, and D and trimming were inferred from the DNA itself. Here the sample spans about 170,000 clones, roughly 80% being singletons. The germline CDR1 and CDR2 sequences are MNHEY and SMNVEV (reference sequence). V lost 3 bases and J lost 2; bases outside the gene matches: 2. CDR3 length: 16 residues. Sequencing was performed on peripheral blood. The sequence was collected from a man aged 18 to 30 with active or convalescent COVID-19. The V call is TRBV27, the J call TRBJ2-7, with TRBD2 matching 15 bases. CDR3 sequence: CASSFGLAGGPYEQYF. The CDR3 nucleotides read TGTGCCAGCAGTTTTGGACTAGCGGGAGGGCCCTACGAGCAGTACTTC.